Below, 22 T cell receptor beta chains from the same sample are listed, as sequenced in a study of blood T cell repertoires in COVID-19. Sequencing used immunoSEQ multiplex PCR; TCRdb keeps in-frame clones, though not all of them. This table holds 270,000 or so clones, around 86% found once. Specimen: peripheral blood. These receptors were obtained from a woman in her thirties with active or convalescent COVID-19.

The chain combines TRBV4-3 with TRBJ2-7; D gene uncertain. Trimming cost V 1 base and J 2 bases, with 15 bases left between them. Germline V lookup: CDR1 LGHNA, CDR2 YSLEER. The CDR3 runs to 16 residues. The CDR3 reads CASSQGQVSVPYEQYF. In DNA form, the CDR3 reads TGCGCCAGCAGCCAAGGTCAGGTATCTGTCCCCTACGAGCAGTACTTC.

The chain combines TRBV9 with TRBJ1-3, with D hard to call. Deletions cut 0 bases from V and 0 bases from J, with 10 bases between. The CDR3 length is 16 residues. Germline loops: CDR1 SGDLS, CDR2 YYNGEE. In DNA form, the CDR3 reads TGTGCCAGCAGCGTAGAGGACTACTACTCTGGAAACACCATATATTTT. It translates to CASSVEDYYSGNTIYF.

The count of this clone is one. V usage is TRBV7-3 and J usage is TRBJ2-1; no clear D. The V gene's germline CDR1 is SGHTA and CDR2 FQGTGA. V was clipped by 2 bases and J by 8 bases, with 10 bases between them. The CDR3 loop spans 13 amino acids. DNA for the CDR3: TGTGCCAGCAGCTTAGGGCCCTTGGATGAGCAGTTCTTC. Translating gives CASSLGPLDEQFF.

The chain has TRBV5-1 and TRBJ1-2; TRBD1 is a possible D gene (6 bases). The CDR3 loop spans 14 amino acids. Germline lookup yields CDR1 SGHRS and CDR2 YFSETQ. V lost 1 base and J lost 2, with 9 bases in between. The CDR3 spells CASSLWDTNYGYTF. In nucleotides, the CDR3 is TGCGCCAGCAGCTTGTGGGACACCAACTATGGCTACACCTTC.

This chain connects TRBV5-1 to TRBJ2-1; D possibly corresponds to TRBD2 (6 bases). The length of the CDR3 is 15 residues. Germline CDR1 reads SGHRS; CDR2 reads YFSETQ. V lost 0 bases and J lost 5, with 12 bases in between. The CDR3 is CASSLVPGEDNEQFF. The CDR3 region has the DNA TGCGCCAGCAGCTTGGTCCCGGGGGAGGACAATGAGCAGTTCTTC.

The rearrangement joins TRBV10-3 to TRBJ1-2; D not resolved. V was clipped by 3 bases and J by 1 base, with 6 bases between them. Per the germline V gene, CDR1 is ENHRY and CDR2 is SYGVKD. The length of the CDR3 is 13 residues. CDR3 sequence reads: CAISDANNYGYTF. The CDR3 coding sequence is TGTGCCATCAGTGATGCGAATAACTATGGCTACACCTTC.

The chain recombines TRBV2 with TRBJ2-3; TRBD2 matches 14 bases. In germline, CDR1 is SNHLY, CDR2 FYNNEI. Trimming took 7 bases from V and 6 from J; bases not matched to a gene: 6. CDR3 length: 15 amino acids. The CDR3 sequence: CASTEGLAGVDTQYF. Written as DNA, the CDR3 is TGTGCCAGCACCGAGGGACTAGCGGGGGTTGATACGCAGTATTTT. The full variable domain, with the rest looked up from reference TRBV2 and TRBJ2-3, is EPEVTQTPSHQVTQMGQEVILRCVPISNHLYFYWYRQILGQKVEFLVSFYNNEISEKSEIFDDQFSVERPDGSNFTLKIRSTKLEDSAMYFCASTEGLAGVDTQYFGPGTRLTVL.

V is TRBV27 and J is TRBJ2-7; possible D gene TRBD1, 5 bases. The CDR3 length is 16 residues. The V end was cut by 4 bases, the J end by 2 bases, with 18 bases between. Germline CDR1 reads MNHEY; CDR2 reads SMNVEV (reference sequence). CDR3 sequence reads: CASSSLTASSPYEQYF. The CDR3 nucleotides are TGTGCCAGCAGTTCCCTGACAGCCTCCTCGCCCTACGAGCAGTACTTC.

This clone was recorded only once. The J gene is TRBJ2-5, the V gene TRBV6-5; 9 nucleotides align to TRBD2. V dropped 4 bases and J dropped 7; count of bases not matched to a gene: 13. CDR1 and CDR2 from the germline V gene are MNHEY and SVGAGI. This CDR3 spans 16 amino acids. CDR3 nucleotides: TGTGCCAGCAGTTTCGGGACTAGCAGTGTGAGGACGACCCAGTACTTC. Its translation: CASSFGTSSVRTTQYF.

The chain joins TRBV6-4 to TRBJ2-1; perhaps TRBD2 as D (5 bases). CDR3 length: 15 amino acids. Germline V CDR1 and CDR2: MRHNA, SNTAGT. Trimming stripped 3 bases from V and 0 bases from J, with 9 bases between. The CDR3 DNA is TGTGCCAGCAGTGAGGAAGGGAGCTCCTACAATGAGCAGTTCTTC. This translates into CASSEEGSSYNEQFF.

This chain connects TRBV10-3 to TRBJ2-7; TRBD1 matches 9 bases. Trimming cost V 4 bases and J 0 bases; bases outside gene matches: 1. Germline lookup yields CDR1 ENHRY and CDR2 SYGVKD. This CDR3 contains 14 residues. The CDR3 here is CAISGDRDSYEQYF. CDR3 bases: TGTGCCATCAGTGGGGACAGGGACTCCTACGAGCAGTACTTC.

The chain uses TRBV30 and TRBJ1-1; TRBD1 aligns across 8 bases. The CDR3 covers 13 residues. Unmatched junction bases numbered 9, after V lost 7 bases and J lost 5 bases. Germline V gives CDR1 GTSNPN, CDR2 SVGIG (reference sequence). CDR3 region: CAFADRVVTEAFF. As DNA, the CDR3 is TGTGCCTTCGCGGACAGGGTGGTTACTGAAGCTTTCTTT.

The V and J genes are TRBV9 and TRBJ2-3; possible D gene TRBD1, 6 bases. The V and J ends lost 4 bases and 3 bases respectively, with 12 bases between them. The CDR3 spans 14 residues. The V gene's germline CDR1 is SGDLS and CDR2 YYNGEE. The CDR3 here is CASSPTGLTDTQYF. The DNA of the CDR3 is TGTGCCAGCAGCCCCACAGGGTTAACAGATACGCAGTATTTT.

The chain links TRBV27 to TRBJ2-3; a weak D match, TRBD2 (5 bases). The CDR3 extends over 15 amino acids. CDR1 and CDR2 (germline): MNHEY, SMNVEV (reference sequence). V was cut by 8 bases and J by 1 base, with 16 bases left in between. The chain's CDR3 is CASSVSGYGTDTQYF. In DNA form, the CDR3 reads TGTGCCAGCTCAGTTTCGGGGTACGGCACAGATACGCAGTATTTT.

The chain employs TRBV7-2 and TRBJ2-7; 11 positions match TRBD2. CDR1 and CDR2 from the germline V gene are SGHTA and FQGNSA. With V trimmed by 5 bases and J by 2 bases, 5 bases remained unmatched. This CDR3 spans 15 amino acids. The CDR3 is CASSPGGLAAYEQYF. The DNA for the CDR3 is TGTGCCAGCAGCCCGGGGGGACTAGCGGCCTACGAGCAGTACTTC.

This clone was counted a few times. The chain couples TRBV4-2 to TRBJ1-2; no clear D gene. The CDR3 covers 16 residues. The ends were cut back, 0 bases at V and 0 bases at J, with 11 bases in the middle. Germline V gives CDR1 LGHNA, CDR2 YNFKEQ. The CDR3 protein is CASSQETLGANYGYTF. The CDR3 nucleotides are TGTGCCAGCAGCCAAGAGACACTCGGTGCTAACTATGGCTACACCTTC.

CDR3 protein: CASSRRESATNEKLFF. Written as DNA, the CDR3 is TGCGCCAGCAGCAGGAGGGAGAGCGCAACTAATGAAAAACTGTTTTTT. The rearrangement uses TRBV5-1 and TRBJ1-4; D is unclear. CDR3 length: 16 residues. Trimming cost V 4 bases and J 0 bases, with 13 bases left between them. From germline, CDR1 is SGHRS and CDR2 YFSETQ.

The chain has TRBV29-1 and TRBJ1-1; TRBD1 is a possible D gene (5 bases). Germline CDR1 is SQVTM and CDR2 is ANQGSEA. This CDR3 is 13 amino acids long. With 4 bases removed from V and 6 bases from J, the gap between germline ends came to 15 bases. Written as DNA, the CDR3 is TGCAGCGTTGCGGCAGGGAGGTCAGCTGAAGCTTTCTTT. It codes for CSVAAGRSAEAFF.

J is TRBJ2-7 and V is TRBV5-1, with 9 bases identical to TRBD2. The length of the CDR3 is 16 residues. Germline assignment: CDR1 SGHRS and CDR2 YFSETQ. V gave up 4 bases and J gave up 4 bases; unmatched junction bases: 12. The CDR3 region has the DNA TGCGCCAGCAGCCCTCCGGGACTAGCTGCTCTGTACGAGCAGTACTTC. Protein: CASSPPGLAALYEQYF.

V gene TRBV5-4 combines with J gene TRBJ1-1, with D possibly TRBD1 on 5 matching bases. Trimming stripped 5 bases from V and 2 bases from J, with 19 bases between. The CDR3 is 16 amino acids. Germline-derived CDR1 and CDR2 are SGHNT and YYREEE (reference sequence). The CDR3 protein is CASRNGGARFNTEAFF. CDR3 nucleotide sequence: TGTGCCAGCAGAAATGGAGGGGCGAGGTTCAACACTGAAGCTTTCTTT.

The gene calls are TRBV7-2 and TRBJ1-5; the D gene is possibly TRBD1 (5 bases). The CDR3 spans 13 residues. CDR1 SGHTA and CDR2 FQGNSA come from the germline V gene. V lost 5 bases, J lost 5 bases, and 10 bases lay in between. CDR3 bases: TGTGCCAGCAGCCGAGACAGTTATCAGCCCCAGCATTTT. Translated: CASSRDSYQPQHF.

This clone was observed a handful of times. V and J are TRBV5-1 and TRBJ2-2, with TRBD1 identical over 9 bases. CDR1 SGHRS and CDR2 YFSETQ come from the germline V gene. The CDR3 consists of 16 residues. V lost 4 bases and J lost 6; bases outside the gene matches: 10. CDR3 loop: CASSTLQGAGSGELFF. The CDR3 nucleotides read TGCGCCAGCAGCACCTTACAGGGGGCCGGGTCCGGGGAGCTGTTTTTT. The complete variable domain, with remaining parts taken from reference TRBV5-1 and TRBJ2-2, reads KAGVTQTPRYLIKTRGQQVTLSCSPISGHRSVSWYQQTPGQGLQFLFEYFSETQRNKGNFPGRFSGRQFSNSRSEMNVSTLELGDSALYLCASSTLQGAGSGELFFGEGSRLTVL.